This TCR beta chain originates from a study of T cells in Graves' hyperthyroidism and ophthalmopathy. Germline trimming cut 4 bases from V and 6 bases from J; bases unmatched to any gene: 14. The germline gives CDR1 SGHDT, CDR2 YYEEEE. This CDR3 is 16 amino acids long. TCR beta CDR3 sequences were amplified from RNA transcripts. The HTBI set primed first-round TCR CDR3 RT-PCR. TCRdb reanalysed the multiplex PCR reads using MiXCR and keeps one entry per CDR3 protein. The sample shows roughly 360,000 distinct CDR3 sequences, about 14% of them seen only once. This TCR was sampled from a man between 25 and 39 years old with Graves' hyperthyroidism that later progressed to Graves' ophthalmopathy. Sequencing was done on a sample of blood. The genes are TRBV5-6 and TRBJ1-2, with 8 nucleotides matching TRBD1. The CDR3 reads CASSLGAGGNLDGYTF. CDR3 in DNA: TGTGCCAGCAGCCTTGGGGCAGGGGGCAATCTGGATGGCTACACCTTC.